These 22 T cell receptor beta chains were sequenced from one sample in a study of regulatory T cells in long-lasting Graves disease. Regarding time point: persistent/refractory GD, antithyroid drugs over 5 years with positive TRAb. PBMCs provided the RNA from which the TCR library was made. With iRepertoire HTBI primers and Arm-PCR of CDR3 regions, TCR beta libraries were built. Each CDR3 protein is one row after TCRdb ran MiXCR on the multiplex PCR reads. The repertoire has 350,000 to 500,000 distinct CDR3 sequences, roughly 23% of them found once; the top ten carry around an eighth. Sequenced here: peripheral blood mononuclear cells (PBMCs), sampled when the disease was refractory, from a patient treated with antithyroid drugs. Receptor source: a female donor with Graves disease.

The count of this clonotype is one. This may be a read error, as it is one base from a much larger clone. The conserved closing phenylalanine or tryptophan is absent in this CDR3, likely reflecting a read error. V gene TRBV7-9 combines with J gene TRBJ2-7; possibly TRBD1 for D (5 bases). This CDR3 region has 15 residues. In germline, CDR1 is SEHNR, CDR2 FQNEAQ (reference sequence). The V gene lost 5 bases and the J gene lost 5 bases, with 19 bases spanning the gap. CDR3 nucleotides: TGTGCCAGCAGCAACCGGACAAAAAGAAGCGACGAGCAGTACTCC. It yields the protein CASSNRTKRSDEQYS.

In regard to this clonotype: This CDR3 is missing its conserved last phenylalanine or tryptophan, likely due to a read error. The genes are TRBV5-6 and TRBJ2-6; D not certain. The CDR3 spans 15 residues. Germline V gives CDR1 SGHDT, CDR2 YYEEEE. V lost 4 bases, J lost 1 base, and 9 bases lay in between. In DNA, the CDR3 is TGTGCCAGCAGCGGGTGGCTTTCTGGGGCCAACGTCCTGACTTCC. This sequence encodes CASSGWLSGANVLTS.

This clonotype was found many times. The rearrangement links TRBV20-1 to TRBJ2-7; 13 bases fit TRBD2. Trimming cost V 5 bases and J 6 bases; bases outside gene matches: 10. The CDR3 sequence is 15 residues long. The germline V gene has CDR1 DFQATT and CDR2 SNEGSKA (reference sequence). CDR3 coding DNA: TGCAGTGCTCCTGGACTAGCGGGAGTTTCATCCGAGCAGTACTTC. This encodes CSAPGLAGVSSEQYF.

In regard to this clonotype: The junction and the germline gene differ at one end; a read error may be behind it. This chain connects TRBV15 to TRBJ1-6; D is ambiguous. This CDR3 is built from 17 residues. Germline values: CDR1 LNHNV, CDR2 YYDKDF (reference sequence). The CDR3 nucleotides are TGTGCCGCCAGCTTCGCCCGCCGACGGGAATATAATTCACCCCTCCACTTT. It codes for CAASFARRREYNSPLHF. Looking up the rest from reference TRBV15 and TRBJ1-6 gives the full variable domain: DAMVIQNPRYQVTQFGKPVTLSCSQTLNHNVMYWYQQKSSQAPKLLFHYYDKDFNNEADTPDNFQSRRPNTSFCFLDIRSPGLGDTAMYLCAASFARRREYNSPLHFGNGTRLTVT.

This sequence joins TRBV7-9 and TRBJ2-7; 10 bases are a match to TRBD2. In germline, CDR1 is SEHNR, CDR2 FQNEAQ (reference sequence). V was pared by 6 bases and J by 7 bases, with 12 bases of the junction left unmatched. CDR3 length: 15 residues. CDR3 amino acids: CASSSKLAGSDEQYF. DNA for the CDR3: TGTGCCAGCAGTTCCAAACTAGCGGGAAGCGATGAGCAGTACTTC.

The CDR3 bases are TGCAGTGCTCACCTAGGGGGGCAGGGAGGCTACACCTTC. Its protein is CSAHLGGQGGYTF. V usage is TRBV20-1 and J usage is TRBJ1-2, with D possibly TRBD1 on 6 matching bases. This CDR3 comprises 13 residues. CDR1 and CDR2 (germline): DFQATT, SNEGSKA (reference sequence). The V and J ends lost 5 bases and 8 bases respectively, with 18 bases between them.

This clonotype was observed at least ten times. The CDR3 region is CASSLESRKYF. Here the CDR3 DNA reads TGTGCCAGCAGTTTAGAGTCAAGGAAGTACTTC. J is TRBJ2-7 and V is TRBV28; D is unresolved. This CDR3 spans 11 amino acids. Trimming shortened V by 2 bases and J by 11 bases, and 10 bases separated the two germline ends. CDR1 is MDHEN, CDR2 SYDVKM, per germline.

This clonotype turned up a few times. This chain connects TRBV20-1 to TRBJ2-5, with TRBD1 matching 8 bases. The CDR3 has 15 residues. J gave up 1 base and V 2 bases, and 6 bases lay outside the gene matches. Germline V gene sequence: CDR1 DFQATT, CDR2 SNEGSKA (reference sequence). The CDR3 region is CSARQIGQGQETQYF. In DNA, the CDR3 is TGCAGTGCTAGACAGATCGGACAGGGCCAAGAGACCCAGTACTTC.

This clonotype came up a few times. V and J are TRBV10-2 and TRBJ2-1; TRBD2 matches at 7 bases. Germline V gives CDR1 WSHSY, CDR2 SAAADI. This CDR3 has 14 amino acids. Trimming took 6 bases from V and 6 from J; bases not matched to a gene: 8. The CDR3 here is CASRDRGVFNEQFF. CDR3 nucleotides: TGCGCCAGCAGGGACCGGGGGGTCTTCAATGAGCAGTTCTTC.

In this sample, this clonotype turned up many times. CDR3 coding DNA: TGTGCCAGCAGTTTGGTAGGGCCCACGGCTGAAGCTTTCTTT. Translating gives CASSLVGPTAEAFF. The chain employs TRBV28 and TRBJ1-1; the D is unclear. CDR3 length equals 14 residues. CDR1 and CDR2 (germline): MDHEN, SYDVKM. Trimming cost V 3 bases and J 6 bases, with 14 bases left between them.

The rearrangement uses TRBV27 and TRBJ2-7; weak D call: TRBD2 (7 bases). The germline V gene encodes CDR1 MNHEY and CDR2 SMNVEV (reference sequence). The CDR3 is made up of 18 amino acids. Trimming left V 3 bases short and J 2 bases short, with 23 bases between. As DNA, the CDR3 is TGTGCCAGCAGTTTTTCTCCCCTAAGGGGGGGACATCCCTACGAGCAGTACTTC. Its protein product is CASSFSPLRGGHPYEQYF.

This clonotype occurred a few times. This sequence joins TRBV28 and TRBJ1-1; TRBD1 is a possible D gene (5 bases). Germline V lookup: CDR1 MDHEN, CDR2 SYDVKM. CDR3 size: 15 residues. The V end lost 6 bases, the J end lost 4 bases, and 18 bases lay between the germline ends. The DNA of the CDR3 is TGTGCCAGCAGAGACCGCCAAAGGACAAGCACTGAAGCTTTCTTT. Amino acids: CASRDRQRTSTEAFF.

The chain links TRBV15 to TRBJ1-1; the match to TRBD1 covers 10 bases. Per the germline V gene, CDR1 is LNHNV and CDR2 is YYDKDF (reference sequence). V lost 3 bases, J lost 0 bases, and 10 bases stayed unmatched. The CDR3 is made up of 18 amino acids. CDR3 coding DNA: TGTGCCACCAGCAGTAGAGGTTGGACAGGGGGTTTGAACACTGAAGCTTTCTTT. Amino acid sequence: CATSSRGWTGGLNTEAFF.

This clonotype was seen repeatedly, ten times or more. The V and J genes are TRBV12-3 or TRBV12-4 and TRBJ2-7; D gene uncertain. V lost 1 base, J lost 5 bases, and 15 bases lay in between. The CDR3 length is 15 residues. The CDR3 nucleotides read TGTGCCAGCAGTTTAGAATTCGAGCTTGGGAACGAGCAGTACTTC. Translating gives CASSLEFELGNEQYF.

This clonotype has a count of ten or more. The CDR3: CSRAGGLNQPQHF. CDR3 DNA: TGCAGCCGGGCAGGGGGCCTCAATCAGCCCCAGCATTTT. The rearrangement links TRBV20-1 to TRBJ1-5; the match to TRBD1 covers 8 bases. The CDR3 has 13 amino acids. The germline V gene encodes CDR1 DFQATT and CDR2 SNEGSKA (reference sequence).

There are a few counts of this clonotype. The chain joins TRBV19 to TRBJ2-2, with D tentatively TRBD2 (5 bases). Trimming took off 6 bases at V and 2 bases at J, with 13 bases between the two ends. Germline lookup yields CDR1 LNHDA and CDR2 SQIVND (reference sequence). The CDR3 is 15 amino acids. The CDR3 region is CASRRTGSNTGELFF. DNA of the CDR3: TGTGCCAGTAGACGGACTGGTAGTAACACCGGGGAGCTGTTTTTT.

In its sample, this clonotype was seen once. A read error is possible here, since a much larger clone lies one base away. This sequence joins TRBV6-5 and TRBJ1-2, with D perhaps TRBD1 (5 bases). The V gene's germline CDR1 is MNHEY and CDR2 SVGAGI. The CDR3 spans 15 residues. CDR3 residues: CVSSYSEGQVGGYTF. CDR3 bases: TGTGTCAGCAGTTACTCGGAGGGGCAGGTCGGTGGCTACACCTTC.

Worth noting for this clonotype: This clone may be a read error of a much larger clone one base away. The chain links TRBV20-1 to TRBJ1-4, with no clear D. In germline, CDR1 is DFQATT, CDR2 SNEGSKA (reference sequence). This CDR3 has 13 amino acids. Here the CDR3 reads CSARAGGNGKLFF. CDR3 DNA sequence: TGCAGTGCTAGAGCTGGAGGGAATGGAAAACTGTTTTTT.

The sample holds many counts of this clonotype. The rearrangement uses TRBV12-3 or TRBV12-4 and TRBJ2-5, with 11 bases fitting TRBD2. This CDR3 is built from 17 residues. The V segment lost 3 bases and the J segment 2 bases; nucleotides outside the gene matches: 8. CDR3 loop: CASSLRYSGRAQETQYF. DNA of the CDR3: TGTGCCAGCAGTTTGCGTTATAGCGGGAGGGCTCAAGAGACCCAGTACTTC.

A note on this clonotype: The junction and the germline gene differ at one end; a read error may be behind it. This sequence joins TRBV6-1 and TRBJ2-6, with a tentative D call TRBD1 (7 bases). The CDR3 is made up of 17 amino acids. Germline loops: CDR1 MNHNS, CDR2 SASEGT. The CDR3 coding sequence is TGTGCCAGCAGGGAGGGACAGTTTTACTCTAGGGCCAACGTCCTGACTTTC. Translating gives CASREGQFYSRANVLTF.

This clonotype was observed a single time. The chain is built from TRBV27 and TRBJ2-1, with 12 bases matching TRBD2. The CDR3 has 19 amino acids. Per germline, CDR1 MNHEY and CDR2 SMNVEV (reference sequence). After removal of 6 bases from V and 1 base from J, the junction contained 13 bases not matched to a gene. The CDR3 nucleotides read TGTGCCAGCAGGCGTCTAGCGGGAGGGCCCTCGGGGTCCTACAATGAGCAGTTCTTC. It encodes CASRRLAGGPSGSYNEQFF.

Comment on this clonotype: A much more abundant neighbour one base away suggests this may be a read error. Since the CDR3 does not end with the conserved phenylalanine or tryptophan, this likely comes from a read error. The chain employs TRBV11-2 and TRBJ2-2; TRBD2 might be the D (5 bases). Trimming removed 5 bases from V and 1 base from J, with 8 bases in between. The CDR3 totals 14 residues. The V gene's germline CDR1 is SGHAT and CDR2 FQNNGV. This CDR3 is CASSRTVNTGELFL. The CDR3 DNA follows: TGTGCCAGCAGCCGGACTGTGAACACCGGGGAGCTGTTTCTT.